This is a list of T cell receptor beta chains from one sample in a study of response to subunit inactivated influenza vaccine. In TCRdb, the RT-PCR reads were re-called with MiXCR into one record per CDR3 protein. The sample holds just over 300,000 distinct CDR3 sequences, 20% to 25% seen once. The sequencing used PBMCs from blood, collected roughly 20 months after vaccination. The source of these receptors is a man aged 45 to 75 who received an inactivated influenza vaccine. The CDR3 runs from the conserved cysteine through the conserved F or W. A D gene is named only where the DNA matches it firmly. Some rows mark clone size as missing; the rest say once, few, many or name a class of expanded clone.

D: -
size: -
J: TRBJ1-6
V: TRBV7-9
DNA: TGTGCCAGCAGCTTAGAGGGGGTCTCACCCCTCCACTTT
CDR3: CASSLEGVSPLHF

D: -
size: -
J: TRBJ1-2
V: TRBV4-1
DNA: TGCGCCAGCAGCCAAGCTGGCAAGGGGCATGGCTACACCTTC
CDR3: CASSQAGKGHGYTF

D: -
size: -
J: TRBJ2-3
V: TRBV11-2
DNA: TGTGCCAGCAGCTTACAGCGGTTGGCAGACAGCACAGATACGCAGTATTTT
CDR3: CASSLQRLADSTDTQYF

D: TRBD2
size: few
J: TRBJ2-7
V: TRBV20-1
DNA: TGCAGTGCCTCCCCCGCGGGGGATCCCTACGAGCAGTACTTC
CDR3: CSASPAGDPYEQYF

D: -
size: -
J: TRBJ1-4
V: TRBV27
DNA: TGTGCCAGCAGTCCCGGGACATTACATGAAAAACTGTTTTTT
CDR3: CASSPGTLHEKLFF

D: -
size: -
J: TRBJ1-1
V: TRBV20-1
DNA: TGCAGTGCTCGGAAGTTGGTCTTGAACACTGAAGCTTTCTTT
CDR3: CSARKLVLNTEAFF

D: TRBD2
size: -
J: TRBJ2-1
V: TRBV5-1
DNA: TGCGCCAGCACAAGCGGGGGGAATGAAGATGAGCAGTTCTTC
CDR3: CASTSGGNEDEQFF

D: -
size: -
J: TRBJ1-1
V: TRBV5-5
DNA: TGTGCCAGCAGCTTTGTCTTGAGCGCACAGCTCCTGAACACTGAAGCTTTCTTT
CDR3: CASSFVLSAQLLNTEAFF

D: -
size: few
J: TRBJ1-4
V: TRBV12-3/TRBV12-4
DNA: TGTGCCAGCAGTTTACTACGTGAAAAACTGTTTTTT
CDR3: CASSLLREKLFF

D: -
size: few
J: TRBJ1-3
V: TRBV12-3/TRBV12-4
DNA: TGTGCCAGCAGTTTGGACAGCGGGAATTGGAACACCATATATTTT
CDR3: CASSLDSGNWNTIYF

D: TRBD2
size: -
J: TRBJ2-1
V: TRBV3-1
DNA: TGTGCCAGCAGCCAAGCTTGGCGGGAGGCACTCAATGAGCAGTTCTTC
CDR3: CASSQAWREALNEQFF

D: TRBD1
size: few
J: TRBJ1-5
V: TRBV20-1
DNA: TGCAGTGCTCGAGATGCGCCGGGACAGGACCCCTATAGCAATCAGCCCCAGCATTTT
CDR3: CSARDAPGQDPYSNQPQHF

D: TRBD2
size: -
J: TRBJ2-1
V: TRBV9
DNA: TGTGCCAGCAGTAAGAGCGGGAGCGAGTACAATGAGCAGTTCTTC
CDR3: CASSKSGSEYNEQFF

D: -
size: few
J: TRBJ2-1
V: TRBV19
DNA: TGTGCCAGTAGGTTCACAGGAAGCTCCTACAATGAGCAGTTCTTC
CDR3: CASRFTGSSYNEQFF

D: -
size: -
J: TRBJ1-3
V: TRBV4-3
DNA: TGCGCCAGCAGCCAAGACAGGGTGTCTGGAAACACCATATATTTT
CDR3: CASSQDRVSGNTIYF

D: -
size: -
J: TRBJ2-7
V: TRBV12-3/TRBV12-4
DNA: TGTGCCAGCAGTTTCTTCCTGGACGCGCAGTACTTC
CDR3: CASSFFLDAQYF

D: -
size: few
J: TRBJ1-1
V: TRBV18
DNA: TGTGCCAGCTCACTTTTGGGGATCCGGACACAGGTGAACACTGAAGCTTTCTTT
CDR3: CASSLLGIRTQVNTEAFF

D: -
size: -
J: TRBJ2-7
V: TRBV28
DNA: TGTGCCAGCAGTGGGGACTACGAGCAGTACTTC
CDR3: CASSGDYEQYF

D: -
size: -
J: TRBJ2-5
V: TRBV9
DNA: TGTGCCAGCAGCGCCGGGACTGAAGAGACCCAGTACTTC
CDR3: CASSAGTEETQYF

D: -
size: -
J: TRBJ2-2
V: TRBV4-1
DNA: TGCGCCAGCAGCCCCATCTTAGGGGGGACAGCGAAGAACACCGGGGAGCTGTTTTTT
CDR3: CASSPILGGTAKNTGELFF

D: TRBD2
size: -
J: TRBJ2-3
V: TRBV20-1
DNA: TGCAGTGCTAGAGGGACTAGCGAGACAGATACGCAGTATTTT
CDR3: CSARGTSETDTQYF

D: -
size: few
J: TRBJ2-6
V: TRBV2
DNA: TGTGCCAGCAGTGCCATTCCGGGACGGAACTCTGGGGCCAACGTCCTGACTTTC
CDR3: CASSAIPGRNSGANVLTF

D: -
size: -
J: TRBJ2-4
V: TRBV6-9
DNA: TGTGCCAGCAGTTATGGTCGTTGTGTAGACCCGGGATTC
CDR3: CASSYGRCVDPGF

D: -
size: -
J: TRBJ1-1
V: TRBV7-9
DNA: TGTGCCAGCAGCTTATATATGAGCACTGAAGCTTTCTTT
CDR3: CASSLYMSTEAFF

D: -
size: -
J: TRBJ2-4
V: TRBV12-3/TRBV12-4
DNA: TGTGCCAGCAGTTTAGACCGGGTTCTAGGGGAGTTCAAAAACATTCAGTACTTC
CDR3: CASSLDRVLGEFKNIQYF

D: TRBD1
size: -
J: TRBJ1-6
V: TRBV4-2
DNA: TGTGCCAGCAGCCAAGATGGCCGGGACAGTAACTCACCCCTCCACTTT
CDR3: CASSQDGRDSNSPLHF

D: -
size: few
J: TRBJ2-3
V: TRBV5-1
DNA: TGCGCCAGCAGCCAAACAGGGCGGGAAACAGATACGCAGTATTTT
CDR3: CASSQTGRETDTQYF

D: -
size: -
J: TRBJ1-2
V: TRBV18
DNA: TGTGCCAGCTCACCAGGGGCACAGAACTATGGCTACACCTTC
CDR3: CASSPGAQNYGYTF

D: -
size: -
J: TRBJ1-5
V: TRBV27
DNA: TGTGCCAGCAGCCCGACGGGTTGGAGCAATCAGCCCCAGCATTTT
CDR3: CASSPTGWSNQPQHF

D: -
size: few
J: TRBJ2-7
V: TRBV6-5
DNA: TGTGCCAGCAGTTTCCACAGGAACAGTCCCTACGAGCAGTACTTC
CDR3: CASSFHRNSPYEQYF

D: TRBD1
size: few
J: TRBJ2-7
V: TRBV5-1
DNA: TGCGCCAGCAGCCGCCAGATTGGGACAGGGAAGAACGAGCAGTACTTC
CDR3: CASSRQIGTGKNEQYF

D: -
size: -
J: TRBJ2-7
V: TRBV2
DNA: TGTGCCAGCAGCGGACGATACGAGCAGTACTTC
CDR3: CASSGRYEQYF

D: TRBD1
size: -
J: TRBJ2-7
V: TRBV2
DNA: TGTGCCAGCAGGCCCGGGACAGGGATCTCCTACGAGCAGTACTTC
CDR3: CASRPGTGISYEQYF

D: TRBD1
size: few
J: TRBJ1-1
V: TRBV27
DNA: TGTGCCAGCAGTTTAGGACAGGTGACCACTGAAGCTTTCTTT
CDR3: CASSLGQVTTEAFF

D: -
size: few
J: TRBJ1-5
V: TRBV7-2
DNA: TGTGCCAGCAGCTTAGCGGTTGGGAATCAGCCCCAGCATTTT
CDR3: CASSLAVGNQPQHF

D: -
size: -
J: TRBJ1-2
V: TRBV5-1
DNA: TGCGCCAGCAGCCTCCCTCGGGGAGATGGCTACACCTTC
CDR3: CASSLPRGDGYTF

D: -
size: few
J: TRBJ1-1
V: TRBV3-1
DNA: TGTGCCAGCAGCCAAGCGGAGTGGGGCACTGAAGCTTTCTTT
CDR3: CASSQAEWGTEAFF

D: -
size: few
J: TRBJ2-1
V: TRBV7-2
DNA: TGTGCCAGCAGTAACCGAGGGACGATATACAATGAGCAGTTCTTC
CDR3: CASSNRGTIYNEQFF

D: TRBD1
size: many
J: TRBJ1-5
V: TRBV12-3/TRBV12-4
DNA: TGTGCCAGCAGTCGTAGGGGGCGCGATCAGCCCCAGCATTTT
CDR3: CASSRRGRDQPQHF

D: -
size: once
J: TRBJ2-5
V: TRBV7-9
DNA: TGTGCCAGCAGCTTAGGTCCCAGCCCGGGAAAAGAGACCCAGTACTTC
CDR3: CASSLGPSPGKETQYF

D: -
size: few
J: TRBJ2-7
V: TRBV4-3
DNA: TGCGCCAGCAGCCAAGAAAAGGGCCTAACCTACGAGCAGTACTTC
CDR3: CASSQEKGLTYEQYF

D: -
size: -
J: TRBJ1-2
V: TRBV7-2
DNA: TGTGCCAGCAGCTTAGGGTCAGGATTCTATGGCTACACCTTC
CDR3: CASSLGSGFYGYTF

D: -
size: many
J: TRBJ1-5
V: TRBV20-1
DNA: TGCAGTGCTAGAGATGTGAACAATCAGCCCCAGCATTTT
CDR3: CSARDVNNQPQHF